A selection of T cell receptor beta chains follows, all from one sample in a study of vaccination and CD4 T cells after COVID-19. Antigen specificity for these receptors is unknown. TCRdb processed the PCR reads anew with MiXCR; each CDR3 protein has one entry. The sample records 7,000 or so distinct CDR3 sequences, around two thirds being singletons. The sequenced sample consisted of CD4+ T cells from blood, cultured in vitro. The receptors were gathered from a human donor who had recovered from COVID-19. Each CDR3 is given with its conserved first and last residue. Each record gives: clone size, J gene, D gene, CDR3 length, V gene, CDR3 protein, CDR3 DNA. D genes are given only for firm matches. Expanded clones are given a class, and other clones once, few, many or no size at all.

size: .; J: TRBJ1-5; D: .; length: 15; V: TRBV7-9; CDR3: CASSFGGNSNQPQHF; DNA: TGTGCCAGCAGCTTTGGGGGGAATAGCAATCAGCCCCAGCATTTT
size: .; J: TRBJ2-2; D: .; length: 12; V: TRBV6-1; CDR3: CASSSGWGELFF; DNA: TGTGCCAGCAGCTCCGGGTGGGGGGAGCTGTTTTTT
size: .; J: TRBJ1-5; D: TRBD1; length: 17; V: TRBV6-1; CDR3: CASSARTGGGSNQPQHF; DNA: TGTGCCAGCAGTGCCCGGACAGGGGGCGGGAGCAATCAGCCCCAGCATTTT
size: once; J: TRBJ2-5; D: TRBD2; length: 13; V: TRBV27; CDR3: CASSKPGLETRYF; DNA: TGTGCCAGCAGTAAACCGGGACTAGAGACCCGGTACTTC
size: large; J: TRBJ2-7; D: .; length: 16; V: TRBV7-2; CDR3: CASSLVPGQGSYEQYF; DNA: TGTGCCAGCAGCTTAGTTCCCGGGCAGGGCTCCTACGAGCAGTACTTC
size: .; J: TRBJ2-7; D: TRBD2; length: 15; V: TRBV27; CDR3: CASSGTSGIPYEQYF; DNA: TGTGCCAGCAGCGGGACTAGCGGGATACCCTACGAGCAGTACTTC
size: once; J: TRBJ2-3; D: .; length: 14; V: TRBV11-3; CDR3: CASSSRSGPDTQYF; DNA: TGTGCCAGCTCGAGCCGAAGCGGCCCAGATACGCAGTATTTT
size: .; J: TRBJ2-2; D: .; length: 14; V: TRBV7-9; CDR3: CASSFPTYTGELFF; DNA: TGTGCCAGCAGCTTCCCGACGTACACCGGGGAGCTGTTTTTT
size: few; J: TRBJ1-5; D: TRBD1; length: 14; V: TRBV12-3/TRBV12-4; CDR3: CASSLLGGEQPQHF; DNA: TGTGCCAGCAGTTTATTAGGGGGCGAGCAGCCCCAGCATTTT
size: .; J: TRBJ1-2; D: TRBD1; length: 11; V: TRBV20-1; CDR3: CSARDRIGYTF; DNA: TGCAGTGCTAGGGACAGGATCGGGTACACCTTC
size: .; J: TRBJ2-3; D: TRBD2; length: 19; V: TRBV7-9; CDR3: CASSSPFPGLAGAPDTQYF; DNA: TGTGCCAGCAGCTCCCCCTTTCCGGGACTAGCGGGAGCCCCAGATACGCAGTATTTT
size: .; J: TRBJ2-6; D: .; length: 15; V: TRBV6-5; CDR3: CASSSSPSGANVLTF; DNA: TGTGCCAGCAGTTCTTCTCCCTCTGGGGCCAACGTCCTGACTTTC
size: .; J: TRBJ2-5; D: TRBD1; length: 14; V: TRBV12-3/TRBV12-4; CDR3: CASSSRGSQETQYF; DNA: TGTGCCAGCAGTTCCAGGGGGTCCCAAGAGACCCAGTACTTC
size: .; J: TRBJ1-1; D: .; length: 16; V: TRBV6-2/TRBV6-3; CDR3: CASSYWRGREDTEAFF; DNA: TGTGCCAGCAGTTACTGGCGGGGCCGGGAGGACACTGAAGCTTTCTTT
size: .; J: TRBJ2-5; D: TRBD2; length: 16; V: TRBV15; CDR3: CATSRNLAGEGETQYF; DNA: TGTGCCACCAGCCGAAATCTAGCGGGAGAGGGGGAGACCCAGTACTTC
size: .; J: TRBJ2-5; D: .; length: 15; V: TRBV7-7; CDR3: CASSPLVRAGETQYF; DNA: TGTGCTAGCAGCCCCTTGGTGAGGGCGGGAGAGACCCAGTACTTC
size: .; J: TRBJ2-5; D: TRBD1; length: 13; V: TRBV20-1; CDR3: CSAGGTAQETQYF; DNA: TGCAGTGCTGGTGGGACAGCACAAGAGACCCAGTACTTC
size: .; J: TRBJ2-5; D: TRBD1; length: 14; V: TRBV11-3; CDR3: CASSSRDSQETQYF; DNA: TGTGCCAGCAGCTCTAGGGACAGCCAAGAGACCCAGTACTTC
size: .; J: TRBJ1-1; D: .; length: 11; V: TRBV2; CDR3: CASSDGVEAFF; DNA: TGTGCCAGCAGTGATGGGGTGGAGGCTTTCTTT
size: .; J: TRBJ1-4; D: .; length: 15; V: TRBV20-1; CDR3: CSARDVAESNEKLFF; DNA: TGCAGTGCTAGAGATGTGGCGGAGTCTAATGAAAAACTGTTTTTT
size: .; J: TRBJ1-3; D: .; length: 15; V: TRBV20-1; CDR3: CSAGGGDRSGNTIYF; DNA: TGCAGTGCTGGGGGCGGAGACCGCTCTGGAAACACCATATATTTT
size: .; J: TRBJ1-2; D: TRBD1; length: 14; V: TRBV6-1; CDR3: CASTDDRVSGGYTF; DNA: TGTGCCAGCACCGATGACAGGGTTTCTGGAGGCTACACCTTC
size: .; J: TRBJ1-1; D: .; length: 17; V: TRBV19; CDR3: CASSIKSRDLKGTEAFF; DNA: TGTGCCAGTAGTATAAAAAGCAGGGACTTAAAGGGCACTGAAGCTTTCTTT
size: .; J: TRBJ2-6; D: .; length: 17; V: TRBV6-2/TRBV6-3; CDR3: CASSYQGPVSGANVLTF; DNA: TGTGCCAGCAGTTACCAGGGGCCAGTATCTGGGGCCAACGTCCTGACTTTC
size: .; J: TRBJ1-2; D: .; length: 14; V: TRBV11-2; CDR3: CASSGAGQPYGYTF; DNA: TGTGCCAGCAGCGGGGCGGGGCAGCCCTATGGCTACACCTTC
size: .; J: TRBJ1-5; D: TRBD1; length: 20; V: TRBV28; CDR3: CASSLPLSRLDRGGNQPQHF; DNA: TGTGCCAGCAGTTTACCTCTTAGTCGTTTAGACAGGGGCGGGAATCAGCCCCAGCATTTT
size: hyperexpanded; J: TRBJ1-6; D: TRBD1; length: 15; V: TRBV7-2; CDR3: CASSLSRDRNSPLHF; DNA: TGTGCCAGCAGCCTCTCCCGGGACAGAAATTCACCCCTCCACTTT
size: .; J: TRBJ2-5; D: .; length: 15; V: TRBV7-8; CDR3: CASSSSSGGQETQYF; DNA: TGTGCCAGCAGCTCGAGTTCAGGGGGGCAAGAGACCCAGTACTTC
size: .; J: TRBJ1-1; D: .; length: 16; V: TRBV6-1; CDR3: CASSGERPGGNTEAFF; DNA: TGTGCCAGCAGTGGGGAAAGACCTGGGGGGAACACTGAAGCTTTCTTT
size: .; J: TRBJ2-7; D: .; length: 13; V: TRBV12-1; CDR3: CASSLGPWNGQYF; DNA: TGTGCCAGCAGCCTGGGCCCCTGGAACGGGCAGTACTTC
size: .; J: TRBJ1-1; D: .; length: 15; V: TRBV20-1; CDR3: CSARDGTPGGTEAFF; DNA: TGCAGTGCTAGAGATGGGACTCCTGGGGGCACTGAAGCTTTCTTT
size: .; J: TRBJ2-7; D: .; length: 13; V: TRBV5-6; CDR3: CASSGDRSGEQYF; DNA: TGTGCCAGCAGCGGTGACAGAAGCGGCGAGCAGTACTTC
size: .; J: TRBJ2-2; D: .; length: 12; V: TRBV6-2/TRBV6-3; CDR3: CASMGRTGELFF; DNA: TGTGCCAGCATGGGAAGAACCGGGGAGCTGTTTTTT
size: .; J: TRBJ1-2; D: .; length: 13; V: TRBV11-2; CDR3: CASSLDTNYGYTF; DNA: TGTGCCAGCAGCTTAGACACTAACTATGGCTACACCTTC
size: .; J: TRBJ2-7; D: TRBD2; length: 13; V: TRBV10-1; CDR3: CASRGSSGIEQYF; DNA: TGCGCCAGCAGGGGGTCTAGCGGGATCGAGCAGTACTTC
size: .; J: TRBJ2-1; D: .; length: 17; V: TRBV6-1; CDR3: CASSEARGTVVYNEQFF; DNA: TGTGCCAGCAGTGAAGCGAGGGGAACAGTGGTCTACAATGAGCAGTTCTTC
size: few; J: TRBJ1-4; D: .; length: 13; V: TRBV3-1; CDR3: CASSTRTGEKLFF; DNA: TGTGCCAGCAGCACTCGTACGGGGGAAAAACTGTTTTTT
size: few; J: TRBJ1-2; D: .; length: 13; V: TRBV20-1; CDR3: CSAREQGDYGYTF; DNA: TGCAGTGCTAGAGAGCAGGGAGACTATGGCTACACCTTC
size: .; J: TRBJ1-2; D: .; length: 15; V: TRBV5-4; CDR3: CASSLVDSSNYGYTF; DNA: TGTGCCAGCAGCTTGGTAGACAGTTCTAACTATGGCTACACCTTC
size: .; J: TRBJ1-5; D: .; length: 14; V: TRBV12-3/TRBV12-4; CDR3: CASSPMVGDQPQHF; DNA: TGTGCCAGCAGTCCTATGGTGGGGGATCAGCCCCAGCATTTT
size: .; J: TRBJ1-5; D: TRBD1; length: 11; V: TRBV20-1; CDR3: CRDRFNQPQHF; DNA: TGCAGGGACAGGTTCAATCAGCCCCAGCATTTT
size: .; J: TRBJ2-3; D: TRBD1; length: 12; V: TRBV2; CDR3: CASRQGADTQYF; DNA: TGTGCCAGCAGGCAGGGGGCGGATACGCAGTATTTT
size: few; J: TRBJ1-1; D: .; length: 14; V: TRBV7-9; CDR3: CASSLGGGFTEAFF; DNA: TGTGCCAGCAGCTTAGGGGGGGGCTTTACTGAAGCTTTCTTT
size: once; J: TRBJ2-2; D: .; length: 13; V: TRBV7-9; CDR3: CASSGAGTGELFF; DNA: TGTGCCAGCAGTGGGGCCGGCACCGGGGAGCTGTTTTTT
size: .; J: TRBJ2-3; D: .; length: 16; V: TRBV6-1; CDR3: CASSVMGRLDTDTQYF; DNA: TGTGCCAGCAGTGTCATGGGGAGATTGGACACAGATACGCAGTATTTT
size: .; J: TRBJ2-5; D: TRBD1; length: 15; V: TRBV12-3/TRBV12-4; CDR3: CASSSVTGAQETQYF; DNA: TGTGCCAGCAGCTCCGTGACAGGGGCCCAAGAGACCCAGTACTTC
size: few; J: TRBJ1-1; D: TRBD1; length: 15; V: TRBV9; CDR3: CASSAFDRGNTEAFF; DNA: TGTGCCAGCAGCGCCTTCGACAGGGGGAACACTGAAGCTTTCTTT
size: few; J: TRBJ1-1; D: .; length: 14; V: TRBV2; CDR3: CASSEAFEGTEAFF; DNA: TGTGCCAGCAGTGAAGCGTTTGAAGGCACTGAAGCTTTCTTT
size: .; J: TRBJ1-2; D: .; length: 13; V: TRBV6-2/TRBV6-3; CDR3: CASSQGRRYGYTF; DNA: TGTGCCAGCAGTCAGGGAAGGCGCTATGGCTACACCTTC
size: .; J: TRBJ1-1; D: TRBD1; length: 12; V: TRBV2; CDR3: CGSRGQLTEAFF; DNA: TGTGGTAGCAGGGGGCAATTAACTGAAGCTTTCTTT